A single sample gave rise to the 28 T cell receptor beta chains below, sequenced in a study of blood T cell repertoires in COVID-19. Assay: immunoSEQ multiplex PCR; the TCRdb copy retains only in-frame clones and omits some. Seen here are tens of thousands of clones, more than 75% observed once, and the top ten hold approximately 11%. Sequencing input: peripheral blood. These receptors were collected from a man between 65 and 79 years old with active or convalescent COVID-19.

The gene calls are TRBV7-2 and TRBJ1-3; D is perhaps TRBD1 (5 bases). The CDR3 spans 16 residues. Germline loops: CDR1 SGHTA, CDR2 FQGNSA. With 4 bases removed from V and 0 bases from J, the gap between germline ends came to 13 bases. DNA for the CDR3: TGTGCCAGCAGCTCGGCGACAGCCCGCTCTGGAAACACCATATATTTT. This sequence encodes CASSSATARSGNTIYF.

This clone was counted once. This rearrangement joins TRBV9 to TRBJ1-2, with unresolved D. There are 19 residues in the CDR3. CDR1 and CDR2 from the germline V gene are SGDLS and YYNGEE. V lost 2 bases to trimming and J lost 3 bases, with 26 bases between them. This CDR3 is CASSVRLDPTNPPDYGYTF. The CDR3 DNA reads as TGTGCCAGCAGCGTTAGACTGGATCCAACCAATCCCCCTGACTATGGCTACACCTTC.

This clone showed up just once. The rearrangement links TRBV30 to TRBJ2-7; 7 positions match TRBD2. V was pared by 1 base and J by 0 bases, with 9 bases of the junction left unmatched. Germline loops: CDR1 GTSNPN, CDR2 SVGIG (reference sequence). This CDR3 spans 16 amino acids. CDR3 residues: CAWSEVERDGSYEQYF. The CDR3 DNA reads as TGTGCCTGGAGTGAGGTTGAGCGGGACGGCTCCTACGAGCAGTACTTC.

This chain uses TRBV28 with TRBJ2-7; 7 bases align to TRBD1. The germline gives CDR1 MDHEN, CDR2 SYDVKM. After removal of 7 bases from V and 2 bases from J, the junction contained 8 bases not matched to a gene. The length of the CDR3 is 14 residues. CDR3 DNA sequence: TGTGCCAGCAAAGACCCAGGGGGTGCCTACGAGCAGTACTTC. This encodes CASKDPGGAYEQYF.

The chain recombines TRBV28 with TRBJ1-2; maybe TRBD1 (6 bases). Between the trimmed V and J ends, which lost 6 bases and 2 bases, there was a span of 13 bases. CDR1 and CDR2 from the germline V gene are MDHEN and SYDVKM. CDR3 length: 14 residues. CDR3 protein: CASRIGGANYGYTF. The CDR3 bases are TGTGCCAGCAGAATAGGGGGGGCCAACTATGGCTACACCTTC.

This chain joins TRBV28 and TRBJ1-2; TRBD1 is a possible D gene (6 bases). Per germline, CDR1 MDHEN and CDR2 SYDVKM. This CDR3 has 14 amino acids. V gave up 7 bases and J gave up 2 bases, with 14 bases separating them. The CDR3 coding sequence is TGTGCCAGCACCAAGGGGGGGGGAAACTATGGCTACACCTTC. This gives the protein CASTKGGGNYGYTF.

V gene TRBV4-2 combines with J gene TRBJ1-6; 10 positions match TRBD1. V gave up 2 bases and J gave up 7 bases; unmatched junction bases: 2. CDR3 length: 15 amino acids. CDR1 and CDR2 (germline): LGHNA, YNFKEQ. Written as DNA, the CDR3 is TGTGCCAGCAGCCAAAAGGACAGGGGGAATTCACCCCTCCACTTT. This gives the protein CASSQKDRGNSPLHF.

The J gene is TRBJ2-7, the V gene TRBV4-2; D call uncertain. V lost 0 bases to trimming and J lost 3 bases, with 3 bases between them. In germline, CDR1 is LGHNA, CDR2 YNFKEQ. CDR3 length: 12 residues. CDR3: CASSQDNYEQYF. The DNA for the CDR3 is TGTGCCAGCAGCCAAGACAACTACGAGCAGTACTTC.

The V and J genes are TRBV6-6 and TRBJ2-2; 8 bases are shared with TRBD1. Per the germline V gene, CDR1 is MNHNY and CDR2 is SVGAGI (reference sequence). Germline trimming cut 5 bases from V and 4 bases from J; bases unmatched to any gene: 6. CDR3 size: 15 residues. CDR3 in amino acids: CASSPGTGATGELFF. CDR3 sequence (DNA): TGTGCCAGCAGTCCCGGGACAGGAGCCACCGGGGAGCTGTTTTTT.

V and J are TRBV24-1 and TRBJ2-1, with TRBD1 as a possible D gene (6 bases). Germline CDR1 is KGHDR and CDR2 is SFDVKD. V was trimmed by 6 bases and J by 2 bases, leaving 16 bases between them. The length of the CDR3 is 16 residues. CDR3 bases: TGTGCCACCAGTATCGCAGCAGGGGCCGCCTACAATGAGCAGTTCTTC. Its translation is CATSIAAGAAYNEQFF.

This clone was counted a single time. This chain connects TRBV15 to TRBJ2-2; 11 bases line up with TRBD2. The CDR3 contains 17 residues. Germline V lookup: CDR1 LNHNV, CDR2 YYDKDF (reference sequence). The V gene end was trimmed by 3 bases and the J gene end by 1 base; junction bases not matched to a gene: 4. The CDR3, as DNA: TGTGCCACCAGCAGGTTAGGACTAGCGGGGAACACCGGGGAGCTGTTTTTT. Translation gives CATSRLGLAGNTGELFF.

The chain couples TRBV7-2 to TRBJ2-3; no clear D. Trimming pared 5 bases from V and 1 base from J, leaving 10 bases between. The CDR3 is 14 residues long. Germline CDR1 is SGHTA and CDR2 is FQGNSA. CDR3 sequence: CASSPYRGTDTQYF. CDR3 nucleotides: TGTGCCAGCAGCCCCTATCGGGGCACAGATACGCAGTATTTT.

The V gene is TRBV6-5, the J gene TRBJ1-1, with 7 bases identical to TRBD1. J lost 3 bases, V lost 7 bases, and 5 bases had no gene match. The germline V gene has CDR1 MNHEY and CDR2 SVGAGI. The CDR3 sequence is 13 residues long. CDR3 region: CASTYDRDTEAFF. The CDR3 bases are TGTGCCAGCACCTACGACAGGGACACTGAAGCTTTCTTT.

The rearrangement uses TRBV7-9 and TRBJ2-7; 13 positions agree with TRBD2. Looked up from germline, CDR1 is SEHNR and CDR2 is FQNEAQ (reference sequence). The J segment lost 1 base and the V segment lost 1 base, leaving 4 bases of the junction unmatched. The length of the CDR3 is 17 residues. CDR3 in DNA: TGTGCCAGCAGCTTAGACGGGGGACTAGCGGGATCCTACGAGCAGTACTTC. Amino acid sequence: CASSLDGGLAGSYEQYF.

This sequence joins TRBV5-1 and TRBJ2-5; the D is unclear. This CDR3 spans 11 amino acids. Germline values: CDR1 SGHRS, CDR2 YFSETQ. Between the trimmed V and J ends, which lost 3 bases and 4 bases, there was a span of 4 bases. CDR3 loop: CASSSGETQYF. For the CDR3, the DNA is TGCGCCAGCAGCTCCGGAGAGACCCAGTACTTC.

J is TRBJ2-6 and V is TRBV19; no definite D call. Germline CDR1 is LNHDA and CDR2 is SQIVND (reference sequence). The CDR3 is 14 residues long. The V gene lost 3 bases and the J gene lost 3 bases, with 6 bases spanning the gap. Here the CDR3 reads CASSISGGANVLTF. The DNA of the CDR3 is TGTGCCAGTAGTATTTCAGGTGGGGCCAACGTCCTGACTTTC.

The chain uses TRBV5-1 and TRBJ2-2, with 8 bases identical to TRBD2. The germline CDR1 and CDR2 sequences are SGHRS and YFSETQ. This CDR3 spans 16 amino acids. V trimming: 2 bases; J trimming: 0 bases; junction bases outside the gene matches: 3. The CDR3 spells CASSLTLAANTGELFF. The CDR3 DNA sequence: TGCGCCAGCAGCTTAACACTAGCGGCGAACACCGGGGAGCTGTTTTTT.

This chain joins TRBV19 and TRBJ1-1; D is undetermined. Trimming left V 3 bases short and J 5 bases short, with 13 bases between. Germline loops: CDR1 LNHDA, CDR2 SQIVND (reference sequence). The CDR3 consists of 14 residues. The CDR3 spells CASSIGGPRTEAFF. The CDR3, as DNA: TGTGCCAGTAGTATTGGCGGCCCGAGGACTGAAGCTTTCTTT.

The chain joins TRBV10-3 to TRBJ1-3; a weak D match, TRBD1 (6 bases). This CDR3 is 14 amino acids long. With 10 bases removed from V and 4 bases from J, the gap between germline ends came to 17 bases. The germline CDR1 and CDR2 sequences are ENHRY and SYGVKD. DNA of the CDR3: TGTGCCACCAACATCCGGGACATAGGAAACACCATATATTTT. This translates into CATNIRDIGNTIYF.

This chain uses TRBV6-5 with TRBJ2-7; TRBD2 agrees at 8 bases. The ends lost 6 bases at V and 0 bases at J; junction bases unmatched: 4. CDR1 and CDR2 from the germline V gene are MNHEY and SVGAGI. This CDR3 comprises 14 residues. The CDR3 coding sequence is TGTGCCAGCAGAGCGGGAGACTCCTCCTACGAGCAGTACTTC. It is translated as CASRAGDSSYEQYF.

The DNA for the CDR3 is TGTGCCAGCAGCAAATGGCAGGGTGAGACCCAGTACTTC. This sequence encodes CASSKWQGETQYF. The gene calls are TRBV5-8 and TRBJ2-5; D may be TRBD1 (5 bases). Germline V lookup: CDR1 SGHTS, CDR2 YDEGEE. Trimming left V 4 bases short and J 5 bases short, with 12 bases between. There are 13 residues in the CDR3.

This clone was recorded once. The chain uses TRBV24-1 and TRBJ1-3; 11 bases map to TRBD1. Germline lookup yields CDR1 KGHDR and CDR2 SFDVKD. V lost 4 bases, J lost 4 bases, and 5 bases stayed unmatched. This CDR3 is built from 16 residues. The CDR3 protein is CATSEGTGGPGNTIYF. DNA of the CDR3: TGTGCCACCAGTGAGGGGACAGGGGGACCCGGAAACACCATATATTTT.

The chain links TRBV9 to TRBJ2-2; 8 bases are shared with TRBD2. Trimming removed 0 bases from V and 5 bases from J; junction bases left unmatched: 6. The CDR3 sequence is 16 residues long. Germline V gives CDR1 SGDLS, CDR2 YYNGEE. CDR3 coding DNA: TGTGCCAGCAGCGTAGGAAAGCGGGAGTGGACCGGGGAGCTGTTTTTT. It yields the protein CASSVGKREWTGELFF.

The V and J genes are TRBV4-1 and TRBJ1-4; 11 nucleotides match TRBD1. The CDR3 consists of 18 residues. J gave up 0 bases and V 1 base, and 4 bases lay outside the gene matches. Germline V gene sequence: CDR1 MGHRA, CDR2 YSYEKL. The CDR3 protein is CASSQGLGQGATNEKLFF. The DNA of the CDR3 is TGCGCCAGCAGCCAAGGGTTGGGACAGGGGGCAACTAATGAAAAACTGTTTTTT.

The genes are TRBV4-3 and TRBJ1-5; 8 nucleotides align to TRBD1. Unmatched junction bases numbered 9, after V lost 1 base and J lost 7 bases. Germline lookup yields CDR1 LGHNA and CDR2 YSLEER. The CDR3 has 16 amino acids. The CDR3 region is CASSQGTGHPNQPQHF. CDR3 coding DNA: TGCGCCAGCAGCCAAGGGACAGGGCATCCCAACCAGCCCCAGCATTTT.

The chain couples TRBV19 to TRBJ2-1; 9 nucleotides match TRBD2. Per germline, CDR1 LNHDA and CDR2 SQIVND (reference sequence). The CDR3 contains 16 residues. V was pared by 3 bases and J by 7 bases, with 10 bases of the junction left unmatched. CDR3 protein: CASSISASGDVNEQFF. CDR3 nucleotide sequence: TGTGCCAGTAGTATTTCCGCTAGCGGGGATGTAAATGAGCAGTTCTTC.

This clone was recorded once. This chain links TRBV6-5 with TRBJ2-1; D remains unclear. Trimming took off 6 bases at V and 0 bases at J, with 12 bases between the two ends. There are 15 residues in the CDR3. Germline V gene lookup returns CDR1 MNHEY and CDR2 SVGAGI. The CDR3 DNA is TGTGCCAGCAGCCCACGTTCTAGCTCCTACAATGAGCAGTTCTTC. Its protein is CASSPRSSSYNEQFF.

V gene TRBV7-2 combines with J gene TRBJ2-6; maybe TRBD1 (6 bases). Germline V gene data show CDR1 as SGHTA and CDR2 as FQGNSA. Trimming cost V 5 bases and J 0 bases, with 20 bases left between them. The CDR3 contains 19 residues. The CDR3 region is CASSPSHNRDLSGANVLTF. Here the CDR3 DNA reads TGTGCCAGCAGCCCCTCCCACAACAGGGACCTCTCTGGGGCCAACGTCCTGACTTTC.